These 3 T cell receptor beta chains originate from one sample sequenced in a study of blood T cell repertoires in COVID-19. Here immunoSEQ multiplex PCR was the method, and the copy in TCRdb shows in-frame clones only, minus some. The table includes about 23,000 clones, around 86% detected once. Material for sequencing was peripheral blood. The receptors were sampled from a woman of 80 years or more with acute or convalescent COVID-19.

This rearrangement joins TRBV3-1 (or the pseudogene TRBV3-2) to TRBJ2-1; TRBD2 aligns across 9 bases. The CDR3 consists of 17 residues. The ends lost 0 bases at V and 1 base at J; junction bases unmatched: 4. Germline V CDR1 and CDR2: LGHDT, YNNKEL (reference sequence). The CDR3 loop reads CASSQERLAGSYNEQFF. DNA for the CDR3: TGTGCCAGCAGCCAAGAGAGGCTAGCGGGATCCTACAATGAGCAGTTCTTC.

The chain joins TRBV14 to TRBJ2-6, with TRBD2 as a possible D gene (6 bases). V was cut by 4 bases and J by 4 bases, with 11 bases left in between. CDR1 and CDR2 (germline): SGHDN, FVKESK. There are 15 residues in the CDR3. The CDR3 reads CASSRLGLGANVLTF. CDR3 coding DNA: TGTGCCAGCAGCCGACTAGGGTTAGGGGCCAACGTCCTGACTTTC. Filled out from reference TRBV14 and TRBJ2-6, the complete variable domain reads EAGVTQFPSHSVIEKGQTVTLRCDPISGHDNLYWYRRVMGKEIKFLLHFVKESKQDESGMPNNRFLAERTGGTYSTLKVQPAELEDSGVYFCASSRLGLGANVLTFGAGSRLTVL.

The gene calls are TRBV12-5 and TRBJ2-7, with 9 nucleotides matching TRBD1. CDR3 length: 14 residues. From germline, CDR1 is LGHNT and CDR2 FRNRAP. The V gene end was trimmed by 7 bases and the J gene end by 4 bases; junction bases not matched to a gene: 8. CDR3 sequence: CASEPGDRVYEQYF. In DNA form, the CDR3 reads TGTGCTAGTGAACCCGGGGACAGGGTTTACGAGCAGTACTTC. Full variable domain (missing parts from reference TRBV12-5 and TRBJ2-7): DARVTQTPRHKVTEMGQEVTMRCQPILGHNTVFWYRQTMMQGLELLAYFRNRAPLDDSGMPKDRFSAEMPDATLATLKIQPSEPRDSAVYFCASEPGDRVYEQYFGPGTRLTVT.